This entry is about one T cell receptor beta chain. Its antigen is undetermined. immunoSEQ v3.0 was run at survey level. This table comes from immunoSEQ multiplex PCR, and its TCRdb copy is limited to in-frame clones, with some not included. The sample shows 23,000 or so clones, roughly 83% of them seen only once. This specimen belongs to a study of long-term antiretroviral therapy in people with HIV. Study results and caveats: Dating from about 2004 to 2017, the blood was possibly obtained under older ART regimens. Control repertoires displayed wider CDR3 length ranges than the HIV repertoires.

Cryopreserved PBMC samples of about 0.9-10 million cells were used for DNA extraction. Sequences were derived from unsorted PBMCs, sampled 4.3 years after starting antiretroviral therapy. This TCR was recovered from a young man with HIV.

CDR3 nucleotides: TGTGCCAGCAGTTTTGCCCAGGATGCCTACGAGCAGTACTTC. It translates to CASSFAQDAYEQYF. The chain links TRBV27 to TRBJ2-7; D not certain. The ends were cut back, 3 bases at V and 2 bases at J, with 11 bases in the middle. The CDR3 loop spans 14 amino acids. Germline CDR1 and CDR2: MNHEY and SMNVEV (reference sequence).